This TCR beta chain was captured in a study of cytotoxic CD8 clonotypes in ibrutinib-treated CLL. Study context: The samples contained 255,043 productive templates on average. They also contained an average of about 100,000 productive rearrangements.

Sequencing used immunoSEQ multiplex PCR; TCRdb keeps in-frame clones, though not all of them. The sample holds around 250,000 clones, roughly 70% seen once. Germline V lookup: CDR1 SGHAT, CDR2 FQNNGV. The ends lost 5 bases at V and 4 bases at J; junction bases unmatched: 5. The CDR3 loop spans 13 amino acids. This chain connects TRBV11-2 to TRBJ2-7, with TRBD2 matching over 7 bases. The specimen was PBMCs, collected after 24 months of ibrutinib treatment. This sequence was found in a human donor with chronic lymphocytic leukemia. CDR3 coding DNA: TGTGCCAGCAGCCTACGGGAGGATTACGAGCAGTACTTC. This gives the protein CASSLREDYEQYF. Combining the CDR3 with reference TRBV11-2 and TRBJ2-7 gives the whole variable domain EAGVAQSPRYKIIEKRQSVAFWCNPISGHATLYWYQQILGQGPKLLIQFQNNGVVDDSQLPKDRFSAERLKGVDSTLKIQPAKLEDSAVYLCASSLREDYEQYFGPGTRLTVT.